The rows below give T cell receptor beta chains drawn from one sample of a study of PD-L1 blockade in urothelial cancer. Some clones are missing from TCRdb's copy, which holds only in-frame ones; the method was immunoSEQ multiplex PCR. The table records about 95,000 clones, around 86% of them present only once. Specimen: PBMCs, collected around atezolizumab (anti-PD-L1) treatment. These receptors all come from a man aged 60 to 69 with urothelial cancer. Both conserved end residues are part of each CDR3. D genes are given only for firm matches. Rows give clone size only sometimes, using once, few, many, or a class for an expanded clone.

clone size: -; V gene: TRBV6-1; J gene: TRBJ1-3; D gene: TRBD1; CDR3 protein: CASSVSLQGAFSGNTIYF; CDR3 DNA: TGTGCCAGCAGTGTCAGCTTACAGGGGGCCTTCTCTGGAAACACCATATATTTT
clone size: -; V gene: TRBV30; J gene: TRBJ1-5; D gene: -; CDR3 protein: CAWSVAGGNQPQHF; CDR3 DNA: TGTGCCTGGAGTGTAGCAGGGGGCAATCAGCCCCAGCATTTT
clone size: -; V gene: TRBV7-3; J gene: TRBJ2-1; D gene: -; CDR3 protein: CASGSGAYNEQFF; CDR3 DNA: TGTGCCAGCGGAAGCGGAGCCTACAATGAGCAGTTCTTC
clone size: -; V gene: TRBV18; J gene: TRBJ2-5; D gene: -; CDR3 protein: CASSTQETQYF; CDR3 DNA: TGTGCCAGCTCAACACAAGAGACCCAGTACTTC
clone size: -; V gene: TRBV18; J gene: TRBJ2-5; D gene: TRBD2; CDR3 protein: CASSLAGRQETQYF; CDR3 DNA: TGTGCCAGCTCACTAGCGGGGAGACAAGAGACCCAGTACTTC
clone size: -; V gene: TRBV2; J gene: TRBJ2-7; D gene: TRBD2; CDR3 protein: CASSEAGGRSYEQYF; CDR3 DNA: TGTGCCAGCAGTGAAGCGGGCGGGAGAAGCTACGAGCAGTACTTC
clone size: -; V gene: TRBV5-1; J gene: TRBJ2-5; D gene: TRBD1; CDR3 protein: CASSTGTEETQYF; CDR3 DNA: TGCGCCAGCAGCACCGGGACAGAAGAGACCCAGTACTTC
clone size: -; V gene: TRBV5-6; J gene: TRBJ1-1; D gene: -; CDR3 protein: CASSLTEDTEAFF; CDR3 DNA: TGTGCCAGCAGCCTTACTGAGGACACTGAAGCTTTCTTT
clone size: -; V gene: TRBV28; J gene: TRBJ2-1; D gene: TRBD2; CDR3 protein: CASSLAAEQFF; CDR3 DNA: TGTGCCAGCAGTCTAGCGGCCGAGCAGTTCTTC
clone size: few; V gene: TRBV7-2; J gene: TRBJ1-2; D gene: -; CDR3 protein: CASSPDWVRGLGGYTF; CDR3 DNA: TGTGCCAGCAGCCCCGATTGGGTAAGGGGTTTAGGCGGCTACACCTTC
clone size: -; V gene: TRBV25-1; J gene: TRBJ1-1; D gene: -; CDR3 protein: CASSELGSGEAFF; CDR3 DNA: TGTGCCAGCAGTGAATTGGGGAGCGGGGAGGCTTTCTTT
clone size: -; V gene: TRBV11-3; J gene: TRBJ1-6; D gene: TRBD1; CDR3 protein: CASSLGPGQGLYNSPLHF; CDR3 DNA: TGTGCCAGCAGCTTAGGTCCGGGACAGGGCCTCTATAATTCACCCCTCCACTTT
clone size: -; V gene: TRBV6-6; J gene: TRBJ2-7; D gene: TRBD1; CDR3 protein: CASSYSRTGVIYEQYF; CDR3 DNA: TGTGCCAGCAGTTACTCCCGGACAGGGGTTATCTACGAGCAGTACTTC
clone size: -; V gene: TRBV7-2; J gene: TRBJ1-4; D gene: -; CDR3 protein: CASSLLEEKLFF; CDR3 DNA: TGTGCCAGCAGCTTACTAGAGGAAAAACTGTTTTTT
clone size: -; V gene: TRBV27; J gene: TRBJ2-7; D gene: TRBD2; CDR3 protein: CASSLPKLAGGLYEQYF; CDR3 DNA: TGTGCCAGCAGTTTACCCAAATTAGCGGGAGGGCTCTACGAGCAGTACTTC
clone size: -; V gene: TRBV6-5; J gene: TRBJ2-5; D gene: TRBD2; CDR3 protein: CASSYGLAGSRAQYF; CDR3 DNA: TGTGCCAGCAGTTACGGATTAGCGGGGAGTCGGGCCCAGTACTTC
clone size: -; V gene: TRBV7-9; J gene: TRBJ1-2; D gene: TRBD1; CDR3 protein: CASSLLEPTGATYGYTF; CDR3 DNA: TGTGCCAGCAGCTTGTTGGAGCCAACAGGGGCTACCTATGGCTACACCTTC
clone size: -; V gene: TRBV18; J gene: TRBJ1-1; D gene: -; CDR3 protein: CASSPVRGGGTEAFF; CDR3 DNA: TGTGCCAGCTCGCCAGTGCGGGGCGGAGGCACTGAAGCTTTCTTT
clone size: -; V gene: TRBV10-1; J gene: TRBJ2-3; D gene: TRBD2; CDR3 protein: CASSESLAGGTDTQYF; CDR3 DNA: TGCGCCAGCAGTGAGTCGCTAGCGGGAGGCACAGATACGCAGTATTTT
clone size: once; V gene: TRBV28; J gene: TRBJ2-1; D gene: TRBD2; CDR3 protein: CASSSLPSGSNNEQFF; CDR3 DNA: TGTGCCAGCAGTTCACTTCCTAGCGGGAGCAACAATGAGCAGTTCTTC
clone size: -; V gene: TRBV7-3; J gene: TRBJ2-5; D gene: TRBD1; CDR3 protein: CASSLNRGETQYF; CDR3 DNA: TGTGCCAGCAGCTTAAACAGGGGAGAGACCCAGTACTTC
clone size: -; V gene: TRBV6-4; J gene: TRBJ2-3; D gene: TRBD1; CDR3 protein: CASSDARGPVDTQYF; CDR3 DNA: TGTGCCAGCAGTGACGCCAGGGGGCCAGTAGATACGCAGTATTTT
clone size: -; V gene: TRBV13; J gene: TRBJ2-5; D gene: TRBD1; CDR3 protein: CASSYYRGTGYQETQYF; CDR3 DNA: TGTGCCAGCAGCTATTACCGAGGGACAGGGTATCAAGAGACCCAGTACTTC
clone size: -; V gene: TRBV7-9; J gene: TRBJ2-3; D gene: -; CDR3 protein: CASSPSGGVTQYF; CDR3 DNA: TGTGCCAGCAGCCCATCCGGCGGAGTAACGCAGTATTTT
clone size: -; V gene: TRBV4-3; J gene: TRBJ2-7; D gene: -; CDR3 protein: CASSQEGLGLGYEQYF; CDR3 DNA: TGCGCCAGCAGCCAGGAGGGGTTGGGGCTTGGATACGAGCAGTACTTC
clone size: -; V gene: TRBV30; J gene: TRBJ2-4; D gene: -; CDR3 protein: CAWRDRRTPGPKNIQYF; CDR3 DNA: TGTGCCTGGAGGGACCGGAGGACCCCTGGGCCCAAAAACATTCAGTACTTC
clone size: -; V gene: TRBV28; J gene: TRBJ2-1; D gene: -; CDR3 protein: CASSRTSRSEQFF; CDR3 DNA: TGTGCCAGCAGCCGTACTAGCCGGAGTGAGCAGTTCTTC
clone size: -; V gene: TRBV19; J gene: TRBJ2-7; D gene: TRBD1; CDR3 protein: CASSISRQGANEQYF; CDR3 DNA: TGTGCCAGTAGTATATCGAGGCAGGGGGCGAACGAGCAGTACTTC
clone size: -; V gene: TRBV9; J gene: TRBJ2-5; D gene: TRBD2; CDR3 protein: CLRTSKETQYF; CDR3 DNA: TGTTTAAGGACTAGCAAAGAGACCCAGTACTTC
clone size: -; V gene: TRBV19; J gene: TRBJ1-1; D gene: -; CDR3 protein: CASTHMGGRTEAFF; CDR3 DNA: TGTGCCAGTACCCATATGGGAGGGAGAACTGAAGCTTTCTTT